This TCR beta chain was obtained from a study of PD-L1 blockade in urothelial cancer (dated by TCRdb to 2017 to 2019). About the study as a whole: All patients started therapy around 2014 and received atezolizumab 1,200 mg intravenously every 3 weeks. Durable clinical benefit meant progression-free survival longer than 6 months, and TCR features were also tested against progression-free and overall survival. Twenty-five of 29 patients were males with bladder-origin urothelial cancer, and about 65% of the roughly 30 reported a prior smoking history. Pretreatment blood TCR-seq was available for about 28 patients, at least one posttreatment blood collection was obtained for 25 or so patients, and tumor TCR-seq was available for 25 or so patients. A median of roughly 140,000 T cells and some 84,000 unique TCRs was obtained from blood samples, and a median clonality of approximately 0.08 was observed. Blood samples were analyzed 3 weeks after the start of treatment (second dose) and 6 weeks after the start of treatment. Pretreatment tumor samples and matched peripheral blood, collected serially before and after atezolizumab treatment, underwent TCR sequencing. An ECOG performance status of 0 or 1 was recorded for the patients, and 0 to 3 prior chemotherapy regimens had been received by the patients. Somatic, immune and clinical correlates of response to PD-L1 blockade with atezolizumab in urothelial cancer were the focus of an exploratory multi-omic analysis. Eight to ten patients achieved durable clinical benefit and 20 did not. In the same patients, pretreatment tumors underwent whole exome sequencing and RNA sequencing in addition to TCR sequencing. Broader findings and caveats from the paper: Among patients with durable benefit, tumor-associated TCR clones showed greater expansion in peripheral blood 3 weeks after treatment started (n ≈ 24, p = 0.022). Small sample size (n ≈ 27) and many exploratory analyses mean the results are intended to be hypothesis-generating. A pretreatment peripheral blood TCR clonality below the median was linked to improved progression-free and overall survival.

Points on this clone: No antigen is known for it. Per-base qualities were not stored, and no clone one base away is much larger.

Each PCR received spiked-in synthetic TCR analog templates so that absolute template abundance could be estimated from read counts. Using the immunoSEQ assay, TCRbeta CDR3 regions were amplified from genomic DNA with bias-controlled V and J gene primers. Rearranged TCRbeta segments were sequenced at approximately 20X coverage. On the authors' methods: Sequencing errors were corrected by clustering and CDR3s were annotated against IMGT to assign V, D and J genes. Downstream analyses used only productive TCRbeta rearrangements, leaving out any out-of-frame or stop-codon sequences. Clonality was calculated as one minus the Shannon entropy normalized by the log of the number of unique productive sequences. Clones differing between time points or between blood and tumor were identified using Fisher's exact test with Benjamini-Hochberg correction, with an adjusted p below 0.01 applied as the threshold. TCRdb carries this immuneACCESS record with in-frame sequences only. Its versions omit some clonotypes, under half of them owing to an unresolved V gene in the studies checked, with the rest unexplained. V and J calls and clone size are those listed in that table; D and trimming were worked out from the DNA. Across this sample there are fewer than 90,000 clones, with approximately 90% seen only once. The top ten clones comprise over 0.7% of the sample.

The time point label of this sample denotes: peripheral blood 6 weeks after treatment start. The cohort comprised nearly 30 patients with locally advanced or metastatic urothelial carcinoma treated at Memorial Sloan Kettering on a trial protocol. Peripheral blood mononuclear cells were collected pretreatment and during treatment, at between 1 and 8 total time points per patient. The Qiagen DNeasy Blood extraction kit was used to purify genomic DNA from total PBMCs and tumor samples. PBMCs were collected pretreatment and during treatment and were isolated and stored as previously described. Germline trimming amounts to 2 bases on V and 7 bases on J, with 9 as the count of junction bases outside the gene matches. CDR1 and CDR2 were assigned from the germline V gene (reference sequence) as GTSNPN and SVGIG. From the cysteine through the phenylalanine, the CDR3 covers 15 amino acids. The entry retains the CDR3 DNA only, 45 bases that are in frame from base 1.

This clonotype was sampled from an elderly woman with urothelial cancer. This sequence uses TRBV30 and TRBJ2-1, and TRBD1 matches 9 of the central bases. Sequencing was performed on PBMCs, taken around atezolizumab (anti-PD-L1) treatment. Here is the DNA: TGTGCCTGGAGTCCAAGGGACAGGGCGGGGAATGAGCAGTTCTTC. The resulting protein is CAWSPRDRAGNEQFF. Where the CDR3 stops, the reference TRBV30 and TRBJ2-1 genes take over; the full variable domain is SQTIHQWPATLVQPVGSPLSLECTVEGTSNPNLYWYRQAAGRGLQLLFYSVGIGQISSEVPQNLSASRPQDRQFILSSKKLLLSDSGFYLCAWSPRDRAGNEQFFGPGTRLTVL.